These 10 T cell receptor beta chains were sequenced from one sample in a study of T cell responses to AZD1222 COVID-19 vaccine. Profiling relied on immunoSEQ multiplex PCR, and the TCRdb table lists in-frame clones only, not all of them. Among some 200,000 clones listed, approximately 95% were seen once. Sequencing was performed on peripheral blood, taken on day 0 of AZD1222 vaccination. Receptors were obtained from an adult in good health.

V gene TRBV6-1 combines with J gene TRBJ1-5; possible D gene TRBD1, 6 bases. Per the germline V gene, CDR1 is MNHNS and CDR2 is SASEGT. Trimming took 2 bases from V and 4 from J, leaving 18 bases between them. This CDR3 is 17 amino acids long. CDR3 DNA sequence: TGTGCCAGCAGTGAATTCTCGGGGGCCCTCAGTAATCAGCCCCAGCATTTT. Protein: CASSEFSGALSNQPQHF.

The chain carries TRBV2 and TRBJ1-5; D gene unclear. The germline V and J ends were trimmed by 5 bases and 0 bases, with 26 bases remaining between them. CDR1 SNHLY and CDR2 FYNNEI come from the germline V gene. CDR3 length: 20 residues. The CDR3 region has the DNA TGTGCCAGCAGTCCCCCAAGCCAAAATTGGATAGTCAATAGCAATCAGCCCCAGCATTTT. Translating it yields CASSPPSQNWIVNSNQPQHF.

The chain is built from TRBV5-6 and TRBJ2-7; possible D gene TRBD2, 6 bases. The CDR3 has 16 amino acids. V was shortened by 3 bases and J by 2 bases, with 18 bases between the two germline ends. The germline CDR1 and CDR2 sequences are SGHDT and YYEEEE. CDR3 amino acids: CASSSIGGLGPYEQYF. CDR3 nucleotides: TGTGCCAGCAGCTCTATTGGGGGACTCGGCCCCTACGAGCAGTACTTC.

CDR3 bases: TGTGCCAGCAGCAGGGCAGGGGGGTATGGCTACACCTTC. As protein: CASSRAGGYGYTF. The chain links TRBV3-1 (or the pseudogene TRBV3-2) to TRBJ1-2; TRBD1 matches at 7 bases. The length of the CDR3 is 13 residues. Germline V lookup: CDR1 LGHDT, CDR2 YNNKEL (reference sequence). The V gene end was trimmed by 5 bases and the J gene end by 5 bases; junction bases not matched to a gene: 5.

The J gene is TRBJ2-1, the V gene TRBV7-8; D remains ambiguous. The CDR3 sequence is 11 residues long. The V end was cut by 2 bases, the J end by 7 bases, with 3 bases between. Germline CDR1 and CDR2: SGHVS and FQNEAQ. The CDR3 sequence is CASSLRNEQFF. The CDR3 DNA follows: TGTGCCAGCAGCTTAAGGAATGAGCAGTTCTTC. Full variable domain (remainder filled in from reference TRBV7-8 and TRBJ2-1): GAGVSQSPRYKVAKRGQDVALRCDPISGHVSLFWYQQALGQGPEFLTYFQNEAQLDKSGLPSDRFFAERPEGSVSTLKIQRTQQEDSAVYLCASSLRNEQFFGPGTRLTVL.

This clone was observed a single time. The chain has TRBV25-1 and TRBJ2-7, with TRBD2 matching over 13 bases. This CDR3 has 17 residues. Losses at the gene ends were 3 bases for V and 0 bases for J; bases not matched to a gene: 5. CDR1 is MGHDK and CDR2 is SYGVNS in the germline V gene. The CDR3 region has the DNA TGTGCCAGCAGTGACCGACGGACTAGCGGGAGCTCCTACGAGCAGTACTTC. It specifies CASSDRRTSGSSYEQYF.

The rearrangement joins TRBV3-1 (or the pseudogene TRBV3-2) to TRBJ1-1; 8 bases agree with TRBD1. This CDR3 has 12 residues. The J segment lost 7 bases and the V segment lost 5 bases, leaving 3 bases of the junction unmatched. The germline gives CDR1 LGHDT, CDR2 YNNKEL (reference sequence). The CDR3 sequence is CASSNGQGEAFF. CDR3 bases: TGTGCCAGCAGCAACGGACAGGGTGAAGCTTTCTTT.

J is TRBJ1-5 and V is TRBV5-6, with TRBD1 matching 7 bases. Trimming removed 1 base from V and 0 bases from J; junction bases left unmatched: 10. CDR3 length equals 18 residues. The germline gives CDR1 SGHDT, CDR2 YYEEEE. The CDR3 here is CASSLTWGQPNSNQPQHF. The CDR3 region has the DNA TGTGCCAGCAGCTTGACTTGGGGACAGCCAAATAGCAATCAGCCCCAGCATTTT. Filled out from reference TRBV5-6 and TRBJ1-5, the complete variable domain reads DAGVTQSPTHLIKTRGQQVTLRCSPKSGHDTVSWYQQALGQGPQFIFQYYEEEERQRGNFPDRFSGHQFPNYSSELNVNALLLGDSALYLCASSLTWGQPNSNQPQHFGDGTRLSIL.

The V and J genes are TRBV7-9 and TRBJ1-1; perhaps TRBD1 as D (5 bases). CDR3 size: 14 residues. Between the trimmed V and J ends, which lost 4 bases and 1 base, there was a span of 10 bases. Germline CDR1 reads SEHNR; CDR2 reads FQNEAQ (reference sequence). CDR3 amino acids: CASSSGGTNTEAFF. In nucleotides, the CDR3 is TGTGCCAGCAGCTCGGGGGGGACGAACACTGAAGCTTTCTTT.

The chain uses TRBV6-4 and TRBJ2-1, with a weak D call TRBD2 (5 bases). Germline assignment: CDR1 MRHNA and CDR2 SNTAGT. The ends were cut back, 6 bases at V and 8 bases at J, with 17 bases in the middle. The length of the CDR3 is 14 residues. The CDR3: CASRRELDGDEQFF. In nucleotides, the CDR3 is TGTGCCAGCAGGAGGGAACTAGATGGCGATGAGCAGTTCTTC.